This TCR beta chain was sequenced during a study of CD8+ T cells in alopecia areata. General observations from the study: The study also sequences resident alphabeta T cells of normal skin in scalp samples.

The CDR3 covers 18 residues. Germline V gene lookup returns CDR1 SGHTA and CDR2 FQGNSA. Trimming removed 5 bases from V and 4 bases from J, with 21 bases in between. Comment on this clone: What it binds is not known.

RNA extraction and reverse transcription yielded cDNA as sequencing template. This table comes from immunoSEQ multiplex PCR, and its TCRdb copy is limited to in-frame clones, with some not included. Here the sample spans around 160,000 clones, roughly 48% being singletons. Material for sequencing was CD4+ T cells sorted from blood. This TCR was sampled from a human donor with alopecia areata. The V and J genes are TRBV7-2 and TRBJ2-6; D possibly corresponds to TRBD1 (5 bases). Written as DNA, the CDR3 is TGTGCCAGCAGCAAAAGGGGCAGGGATGAAGCAGGGGCCAACGTCCTGACTTTC. This sequence encodes CASSKRGRDEAGANVLTF.